This entry features one T cell receptor (beta chain) sequence. Per the study methods: From reference gene primer amplification, estimates of nucleated cell counts were derived. Sequencing was performed with immunoSEQ multiplex PCR; in TCRdb, only in-frame clones are kept and a portion is missing. The V and J calls and the clone size are those of that table, but D and trimming were determined from the DNA. The data contain around 260,000 clones, about 85% of them singletons. This record comes from a study of blood T cell repertoires in COVID-19. Study information: Sample material is recorded as cDNA or gDNA derived from T cells, B-cell-depleted T cells, or PBMCs.

Per the germline V gene, CDR1 is LGHDT and CDR2 is YNNKEL (reference sequence). V lost 3 bases, J lost 6 bases, and 11 bases lay in between. The length of the CDR3 is 14 residues. This chain uses TRBV3-1 (or the pseudogene TRBV3-2) with TRBJ1-4; D remains ambiguous. This clonotype was obtained from a human donor in a cohort sampled during active COVID-19. The material sequenced was peripheral blood. The CDR3 region has the DNA TGTGCCAGCAGCCACCCGGGGTCCTATGAAAAACTGTTTTTT. Residues: CASSHPGSYEKLFF.